The text below deals with one T cell receptor (beta chain). The data were produced by immunoSEQ multiplex PCR, yet TCRdb's version contains in-frame clones alone and is incomplete. The sample shows 200,000 to 250,000 clones, roughly four fifths of them seen only once. Deletions cut 1 base from V and 5 bases from J, with 5 bases between. Germline V CDR1 and CDR2: SNHLY, FYNNEI. This CDR3 has 13 amino acids. These data belong to a study of blood T cell repertoires in COVID-19. At the level of the study: Sources were T cells, B-cell-depleted T cells, or PBMCs; the material itself was cDNA or gDNA.

The TCR originated in a young man who had recovered from COVID-19. The chain combines TRBV2 with TRBJ2-2; no clear D gene. Sequencing input: peripheral blood. The CDR3 DNA is TGTGCCAGCAGTGAAGGACAAACCGGGGAGCTGTTTTTT. Its protein is CASSEGQTGELFF.